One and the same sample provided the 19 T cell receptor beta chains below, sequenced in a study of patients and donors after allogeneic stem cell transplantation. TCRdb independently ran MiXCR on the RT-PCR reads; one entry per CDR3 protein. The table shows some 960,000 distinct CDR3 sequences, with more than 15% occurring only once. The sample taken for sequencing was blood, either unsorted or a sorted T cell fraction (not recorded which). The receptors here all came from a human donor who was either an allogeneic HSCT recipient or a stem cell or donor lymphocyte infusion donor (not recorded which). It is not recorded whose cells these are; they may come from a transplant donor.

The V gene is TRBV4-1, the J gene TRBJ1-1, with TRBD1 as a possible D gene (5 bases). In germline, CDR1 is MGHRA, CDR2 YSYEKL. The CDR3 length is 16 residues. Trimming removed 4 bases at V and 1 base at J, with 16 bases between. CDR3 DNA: TGCGCCAGCAGCCCTTTGCCTACAGGAGAGAACACTGAAGCTTTCTTT. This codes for CASSPLPTGENTEAFF.

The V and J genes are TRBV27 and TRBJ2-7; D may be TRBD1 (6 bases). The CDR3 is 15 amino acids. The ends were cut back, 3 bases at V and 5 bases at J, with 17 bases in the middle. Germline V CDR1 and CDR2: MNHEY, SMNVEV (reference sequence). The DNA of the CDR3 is TGTGCCAGCAGTTTGTCGGGACATAGTTCTAACGAGCAGTACTTC. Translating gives CASSLSGHSSNEQYF.

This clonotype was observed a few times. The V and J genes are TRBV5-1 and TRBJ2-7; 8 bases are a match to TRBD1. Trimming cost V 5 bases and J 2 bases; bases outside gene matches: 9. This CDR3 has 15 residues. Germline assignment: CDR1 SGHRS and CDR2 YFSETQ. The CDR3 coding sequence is TGCGCCAGCAGGTTTCCGGGACAGGCACCCTACGAGCAGTACTTC. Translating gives CASRFPGQAPYEQYF. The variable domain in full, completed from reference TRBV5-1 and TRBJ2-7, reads KAGVTQTPRYLIKTRGQQVTLSCSPISGHRSVSWYQQTPGQGLQFLFEYFSETQRNKGNFPGRFSGRQFSNSRSEMNVSTLELGDSALYLCASRFPGQAPYEQYFGPGTRLTVT.

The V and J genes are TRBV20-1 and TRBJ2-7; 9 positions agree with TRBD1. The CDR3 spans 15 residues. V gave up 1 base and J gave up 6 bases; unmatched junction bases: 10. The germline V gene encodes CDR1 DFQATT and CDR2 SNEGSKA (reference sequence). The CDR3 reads CSARGGGQGKGEQYF. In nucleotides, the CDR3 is TGCAGTGCTAGAGGAGGGGGACAGGGTAAAGGCGAGCAGTACTTC.

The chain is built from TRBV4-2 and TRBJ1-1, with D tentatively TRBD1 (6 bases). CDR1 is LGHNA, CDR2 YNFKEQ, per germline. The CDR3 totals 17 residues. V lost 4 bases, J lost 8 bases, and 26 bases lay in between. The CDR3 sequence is CASSPGVGGLSGTEAFF. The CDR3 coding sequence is TGTGCCAGCAGCCCAGGGGTCGGGGGGCTCTCGGGCACAGAAGCTTTCTTT.

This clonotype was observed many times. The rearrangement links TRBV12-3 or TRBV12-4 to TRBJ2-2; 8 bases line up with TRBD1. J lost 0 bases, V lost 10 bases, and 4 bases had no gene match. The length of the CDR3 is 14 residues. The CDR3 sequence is CATPGQANTGELFF. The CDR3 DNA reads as TGTGCCACTCCGGGACAGGCGAACACCGGGGAGCTGTTTTTT.

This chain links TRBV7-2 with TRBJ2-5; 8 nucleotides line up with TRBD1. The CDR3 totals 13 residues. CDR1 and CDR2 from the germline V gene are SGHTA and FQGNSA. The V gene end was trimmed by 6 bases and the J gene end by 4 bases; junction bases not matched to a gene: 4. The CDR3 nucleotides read TGTGCCAGCAGGTGGACAGGGTCAGAGACCCAGTACTTC. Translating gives CASRWTGSETQYF.

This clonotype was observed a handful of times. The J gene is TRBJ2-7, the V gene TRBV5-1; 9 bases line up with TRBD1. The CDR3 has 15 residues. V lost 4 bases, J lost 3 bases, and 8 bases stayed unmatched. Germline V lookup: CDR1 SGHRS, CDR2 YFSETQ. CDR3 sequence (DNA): TGCGCCAGCAGCGCACCCGGGACAGGGATCTACGAGCAGTACTTC. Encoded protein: CASSAPGTGIYEQYF.

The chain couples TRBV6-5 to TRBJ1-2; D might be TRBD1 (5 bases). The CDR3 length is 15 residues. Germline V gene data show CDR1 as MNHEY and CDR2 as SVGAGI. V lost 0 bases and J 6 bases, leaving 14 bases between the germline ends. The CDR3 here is CASSYSRGRANGYTF. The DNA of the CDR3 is TGTGCCAGCAGTTACTCACGCGGCAGGGCGAATGGCTACACCTTC.

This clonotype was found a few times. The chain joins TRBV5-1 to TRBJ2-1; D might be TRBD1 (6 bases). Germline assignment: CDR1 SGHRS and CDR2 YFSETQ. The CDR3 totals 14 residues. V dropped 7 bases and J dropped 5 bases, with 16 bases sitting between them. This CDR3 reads CASCRDTENNEQFF. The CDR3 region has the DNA TGCGCCAGCTGCCGGGACACCGAAAACAATGAGCAGTTCTTC. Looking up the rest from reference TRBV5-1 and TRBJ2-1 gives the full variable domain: KAGVTQTPRYLIKTRGQQVTLSCSPISGHRSVSWYQQTPGQGLQFLFEYFSETQRNKGNFPGRFSGRQFSNSRSEMNVSTLELGDSALYLCASCRDTENNEQFFGPGTRLTVL.

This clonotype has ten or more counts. Here the CDR3 DNA reads TGTGCCAGCAGTTACCGCCGGACAGGTGACAACTATGGCTACACCTTC. It specifies CASSYRRTGDNYGYTF. This rearrangement joins TRBV6-5 to TRBJ1-2; 7 nucleotides align to TRBD1. The CDR3 has 16 residues. V gave up 2 bases and J gave up 2 bases; unmatched junction bases: 8. CDR1 is MNHEY, CDR2 SVGAGI, per germline.

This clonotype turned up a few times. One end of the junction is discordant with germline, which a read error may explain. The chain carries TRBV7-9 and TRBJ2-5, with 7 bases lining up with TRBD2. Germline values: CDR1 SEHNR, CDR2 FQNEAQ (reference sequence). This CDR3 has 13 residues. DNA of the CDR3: TGTGCCAGCAGACTCCCGAGGGAGGGGACCCAGAACTTC. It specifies CASRLPREGTQNF.

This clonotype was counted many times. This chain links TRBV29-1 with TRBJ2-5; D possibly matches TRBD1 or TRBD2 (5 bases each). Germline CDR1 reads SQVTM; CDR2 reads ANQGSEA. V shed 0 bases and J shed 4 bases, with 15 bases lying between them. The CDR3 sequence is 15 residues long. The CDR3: CSVEDDRGRAETQYF. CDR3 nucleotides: TGCAGCGTTGAAGATGATCGGGGCAGGGCAGAGACCCAGTACTTC.

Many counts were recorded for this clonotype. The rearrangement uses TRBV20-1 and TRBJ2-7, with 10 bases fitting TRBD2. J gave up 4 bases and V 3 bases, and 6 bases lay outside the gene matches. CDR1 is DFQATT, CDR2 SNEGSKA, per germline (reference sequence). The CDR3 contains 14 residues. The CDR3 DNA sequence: TGCAGTGCTAGCGCTAGCGGGAGACCTTACGAGCAGTACTTC. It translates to CSASASGRPYEQYF.

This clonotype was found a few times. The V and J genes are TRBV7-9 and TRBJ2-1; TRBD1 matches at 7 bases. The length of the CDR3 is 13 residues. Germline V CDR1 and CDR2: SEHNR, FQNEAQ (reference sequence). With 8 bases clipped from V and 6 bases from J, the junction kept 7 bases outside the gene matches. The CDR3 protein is CASLGQSVNEQFF. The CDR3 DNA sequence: TGTGCCAGCTTGGGACAGTCTGTCAATGAGCAGTTCTTC.

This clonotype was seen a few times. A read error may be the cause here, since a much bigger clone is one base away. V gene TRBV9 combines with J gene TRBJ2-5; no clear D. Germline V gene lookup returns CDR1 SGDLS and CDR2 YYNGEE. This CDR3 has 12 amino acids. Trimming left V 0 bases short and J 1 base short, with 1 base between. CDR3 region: CASSVAQETQYF. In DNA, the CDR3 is TGTGCCAGCAGCGTAGCCCAAGAGACCCAGTACTTC. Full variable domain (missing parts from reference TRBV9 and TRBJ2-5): DSGVTQTPKHLITATGQRVTLRCSPRSGDLSVYWYQQSLDQGLQFLIQYYNGEERAKGNILERFSAQQFPDLHSELNLSSLELGDSALYFCASSVAQETQYFGPGTRLLVL.

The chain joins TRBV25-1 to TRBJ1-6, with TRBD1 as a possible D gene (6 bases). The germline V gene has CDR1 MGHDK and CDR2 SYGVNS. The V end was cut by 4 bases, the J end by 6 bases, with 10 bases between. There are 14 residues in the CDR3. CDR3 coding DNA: TGTGCCAGCAGTGTGCAGGGGAGTAATTCACCCCTCCACTTT. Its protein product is CASSVQGSNSPLHF. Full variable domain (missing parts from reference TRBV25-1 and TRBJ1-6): EADIYQTPRYLVIGTGKKITLECSQTMGHDKMYWYQQDPGMELHLIHYSYGVNSTEKGDLSSESTVSRIRTEHFPLTLESARPSHTSQYLCASSVQGSNSPLHFGNGTRLTVT.

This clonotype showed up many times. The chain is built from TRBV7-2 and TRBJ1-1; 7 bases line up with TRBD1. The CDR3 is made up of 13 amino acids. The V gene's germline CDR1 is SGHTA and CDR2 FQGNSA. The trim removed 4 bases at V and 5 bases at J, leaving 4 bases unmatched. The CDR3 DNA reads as TGTGCCAGCAGCTCTGACAGGGTGACTGAAGCTTTCTTT. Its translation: CASSSDRVTEAFF.

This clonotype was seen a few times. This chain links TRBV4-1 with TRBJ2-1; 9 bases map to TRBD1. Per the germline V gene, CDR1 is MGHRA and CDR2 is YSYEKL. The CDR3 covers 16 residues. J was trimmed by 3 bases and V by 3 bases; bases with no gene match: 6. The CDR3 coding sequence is TGCGCCAGCAGCCAGGATGACAGGGGGAACTACAATGAGCAGTTCTTC. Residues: CASSQDDRGNYNEQFF.